The clone carrying this TCR beta chain was observed at least ten times. What it recognizes is unknown. Read sequence stops 3 residues before the CDR3 end, and the germline J gene provides the missing end. These data are taken from a study of T cell clonality in common variable immunodeficiency. General observations from the study: Compared with controls, CVID subjects had fewer shared TCRbeta clones. Common variable immunodeficiency TCR beta sequences reportedly had fewer deletions and N-nucleotide insertions. TCRbeta clonality was increased in CVID versus healthy controls.

The assay was immunoSEQ multiplex PCR, and TCRdb's table has in-frame clones only and misses some. The sample presents about 32,000 clones, none singletons. The length of the CDR3 is 13 residues. Germline V gene data show CDR1 as DFQATT and CDR2 as SNEGSKA (reference sequence). Donors gave roughly 5 to 8 ml heparinized peripheral whole blood. The sequence was obtained from a person aged 18 to 75 in good health. The chain links TRBV20-1 to TRBJ1-1; no clear D. The sample comprised peripheral blood mononuclear cells. CDR3 region: CSSPPGAGTEAFF. The covered CDR3 bases are TGCAGCTCCCCCCCTGGAGCGGGGACTGAA.